This T cell receptor beta chain was captured in a study of response to subunit inactivated influenza vaccine. TCRdb used MiXCR to reprocess the RT-PCR reads, holding one entry per CDR3 protein. The data show about 530,000 distinct CDR3 sequences, roughly 13% seen once. The V gene end was trimmed by 4 bases and the J gene end by 7 bases; junction bases not matched to a gene: 6. The CDR3 runs to 13 residues. This clonotype was detected many times. Sequenced material: PBMCs from blood, taken roughly 45 days after vaccination. This chain joins TRBV12-3 or TRBV12-4 and TRBJ1-2, with TRBD1 matching over 7 bases. This TCR derives from a man aged 50 to 59 who received an inactivated influenza vaccine. CDR3 residues: CASSSDRVGGYTF. In DNA form, the CDR3 reads TGTGCCAGCAGTTCAGACAGGGTTGGTGGCTACACCTTC.